This T cell receptor (beta chain) was identified in a study of T cell repertoires in cytomegalovirus infection. Overall study: It was recently identified HLA-C-restricted and well-studied HLA-B-restricted CMV epitopes that the study used.

Regarding this clonotype: Its antigen remains unidentified.

CDR1 MDHEN and CDR2 SYDVKM come from the germline V gene. The CDR3 totals 14 residues. V was clipped by 3 bases and J by 6 bases, with 13 bases between them. TCRdb itself ran the reads through MiXCR, one entry per CDR3 protein. The table records about 100,000 distinct CDR3 sequences, about 40% of them present only once. Sequenced material: CD8+ T cells from cultured PBMCs, taken from culture after CMV antigen stimulation. The rearrangement joins TRBV28 to TRBJ2-3; D perhaps matches TRBD1 (5 bases). The clonotype was recovered from a human donor in good health (CMV status not recorded). Some clones in this sample may be carry-over from other donors' samples. CDR3 in amino acids: CASSLTPGKDTQYF. The CDR3 region has the DNA TGTGCCAGCAGTTTGACCCCAGGGAAGGATACGCAGTATTTT.